The next 32 T cell receptor beta chains were all read from a single sample in a study of blood T cell repertoires in COVID-19. Generated by immunoSEQ multiplex PCR, the TCRdb table keeps only in-frame clones and is missing some. The profile shows approximately 66,000 clones, about 73% of them singletons. The sample consisted of peripheral blood. These receptors were collected from a man aged 55-75 years with acute or convalescent COVID-19.

V is TRBV4-1 and J is TRBJ2-3; D uncertain. Germline-derived CDR1 and CDR2 are MGHRA and YSYEKL. The CDR3 is 17 residues long. V dropped 0 bases and J dropped 0 bases, with 13 bases sitting between them. In DNA, the CDR3 is TGCGCCAGCAGCCAAGATCCTCCAGGTACTAGCACAGATACGCAGTATTTT. Encoded protein: CASSQDPPGTSTDTQYF.

This clone was seen a handful of times. This chain connects TRBV6-5 to TRBJ1-2, with 7 bases aligning to TRBD1. J was trimmed by 8 bases and V by 5 bases; bases with no gene match: 8. The CDR3 length is 13 residues. CDR1 and CDR2 from the germline V gene are MNHEY and SVGAGI. As DNA, the CDR3 is TGTGCCAGCAGTCAGGTACAGGGGAACGGCTACACCTTC. Protein product: CASSQVQGNGYTF.

The chain uses TRBV6-1 and TRBJ2-5; the D gene is possibly TRBD1 (6 bases). The V gene lost 4 bases and the J gene lost 0 bases, with 9 bases spanning the gap. This CDR3 has 14 residues. The V gene's germline CDR1 is MNHNS and CDR2 SASEGT. The CDR3 sequence: CASSATGYQETQYF. In DNA form, the CDR3 reads TGTGCCAGCAGTGCCACAGGGTACCAAGAGACCCAGTACTTC.

This clone appeared a few times. The V gene is TRBV21-1, the J gene TRBJ1-6; the table calls TRBD1, which could not be checked here. TRBV21-1 represents a pseudogene. The CDR3 is made up of 19 amino acids. CDR3 sequence (DNA): TGTGCCAGCAGCAAAGTTGGCTCTAAGGCAGGCTCCTATAATTCACCCCTCCACTTT. Its protein product is CASSKVGSKAGSYNSPLHF.

This clone was detected many times. The rearrangement joins TRBV5-5 to TRBJ1-2; D is undetermined. From germline, CDR1 is SGHKS and CDR2 YYEKEE (reference sequence). Trimming stripped 4 bases from V and 7 bases from J, with 17 bases between. The length of the CDR3 is 14 residues. The CDR3 bases are TGTGCCAGCAGCCAGGAGGCGGATTTAAGTGGCTACACCTTC. Protein: CASSQEADLSGYTF.

CDR3 nucleotides: TGCGCCAGCACCTCCCTCCCGGGGAACACTGAAGCTTTCTTT. Protein sequence: CASTSLPGNTEAFF. V and J are TRBV5-1 and TRBJ1-1, with unresolved D. Germline loops: CDR1 SGHRS, CDR2 YFSETQ. The CDR3 contains 14 residues. V lost 6 bases to trimming and J lost 1 base, with 13 bases between them.

This chain uses TRBV11-3 with TRBJ2-2; the D gene is possibly TRBD2 (6 bases). The CDR3 sequence is 14 residues long. Trimming removed 2 bases from V and 4 bases from J, with 8 bases in between. From germline, CDR1 is SGHNT and CDR2 YENEEA. CDR3 DNA sequence: TGTGCCAGCAGCTTACGGGGACTCACCGGGGAGCTGTTTTTT. Translated, it gives CASSLRGLTGELFF.

This clone was recorded a few times. The chain couples TRBV18 to TRBJ1-4; maybe TRBD1 (6 bases). The CDR3 sequence is 16 residues long. V was trimmed by 2 bases and J by 0 bases, leaving 10 bases between them. CDR1 and CDR2 (germline): KGHSH, LQKENI. CDR3 residues: CASSPSRGATNEKLFF. CDR3 bases: TGTGCCAGCTCACCATCCAGGGGCGCAACTAATGAAAAACTGTTTTTT.

This chain uses TRBV5-1 with TRBJ2-3; the match to TRBD2 covers 9 bases. CDR3 length: 16 residues. The ends lost 2 bases at V and 2 bases at J; junction bases unmatched: 6. In germline, CDR1 is SGHRS, CDR2 YFSETQ. CDR3 nucleotides: TGCGCCAGCAGCTTCAGAGCTAGCGGGACCACAGATACGCAGTATTTT. Translation gives CASSFRASGTTDTQYF.

The chain employs TRBV6-1 and TRBJ1-4; tentatively, D is TRBD1 (5 bases). CDR1 is MNHNS, CDR2 SASEGT, per germline. Trimming removed 1 base from V and 8 bases from J, with 8 bases in between. The CDR3 covers 13 residues. As DNA, the CDR3 is TGTGCCAGCAGTGAAGACAGGCTAGAAAAACTGTTTTTT. Translating it yields CASSEDRLEKLFF.

The chain employs TRBV10-2 and TRBJ2-7, with a weak D call TRBD2 (5 bases). The V end lost 4 bases, the J end lost 2 bases, and 15 bases lay between the germline ends. CDR1 and CDR2 from the germline V gene are WSHSY and SAAADI. The CDR3 has 15 residues. The CDR3 nucleotides read TGCGCCAGCAGTGGAGGGAGCCTGGGGACCTACGAGCAGTACTTC. Translation gives CASSGGSLGTYEQYF.

This chain joins TRBV7-2 and TRBJ2-1, with 9 bases aligning to TRBD2. Trimming at V came to 3 bases and at J to 8 bases, leaving 5 bases not matched to a gene. Germline V gene sequence: CDR1 SGHTA, CDR2 FQGNSA. The CDR3 loop spans 14 amino acids. In DNA form, the CDR3 reads TGTGCCAGCAGCTTGCGGGGGGGCGAGGATGAGCAGTTCTTC. As protein: CASSLRGGEDEQFF.

This clone was detected once. The chain is built from TRBV4-1 and TRBJ2-1, with TRBD2 as a possible D gene (6 bases). The length of the CDR3 is 16 residues. V was trimmed by 3 bases and J by 5 bases, leaving 17 bases between them. CDR1 is MGHRA, CDR2 YSYEKL, per germline. The CDR3 is CASSQEGTFRNNEQFF. The DNA of the CDR3 is TGCGCCAGCAGCCAGGAGGGGACTTTCAGAAACAATGAGCAGTTCTTC.

Turning to this clone: A much larger clone is a single base away; this may be a read error. In the same sample, other DNA sequences code for this CDR3. The J gene is TRBJ2-5, the V gene TRBV18; 14 positions agree with TRBD2. The V segment lost 4 bases and the J segment 5 bases; nucleotides outside the gene matches: 6. CDR1 and CDR2 (germline): KGHSH, LQKENI. The CDR3 runs to 16 residues. The CDR3 region is CASSLTSGRAGETQYF. DNA of the CDR3: TGTGCCAGCTCACTGACTAGCGGGAGGGCCGGGGAGACCCAGTACTTC.

The rearrangement joins TRBV5-6 to TRBJ1-2, with D perhaps matching TRBD1 (5 bases). The V end was cut by 4 bases, the J end by 2 bases, with 9 bases between. Germline-derived CDR1 and CDR2 are SGHDT and YYEEEE. This CDR3 has 13 amino acids. In DNA form, the CDR3 reads TGTGCCAGCAGCGTAGACAGCAACTATGGCTACACCTTC. Amino acids: CASSVDSNYGYTF.

J is TRBJ2-3 and V is TRBV11-3; 11 bases align to TRBD2. CDR3 size: 16 residues. V shed 5 bases, J shed 2 bases, and the junction held 6 bases outside the gene matches. Germline V CDR1 and CDR2: SGHNT, YENEEA. CDR3 coding DNA: TGTGCCAGCAGCAACGAGGGACTAGCGGACACAGATACGCAGTATTTT. Translation gives CASSNEGLADTDTQYF.

There are a few counts of this clone. This chain connects TRBV7-3 to TRBJ2-5; D may be TRBD1 (6 bases). This CDR3 comprises 13 residues. Trimming removed 5 bases from V and 5 bases from J, with 12 bases in between. Looked up from germline, CDR1 is SGHTA and CDR2 is FQGTGA. The chain's CDR3 is CASSGQSGETQYF. The CDR3 DNA reads TGTGCCAGCAGCGGACAGAGTGGGGAGACCCAGTACTTC.

This clone was seen a handful of times. In DNA, the CDR3 is TGTGCCAGCAGTGAACTTCGACAGCTGAACACTGAAGCTTTCTTT. The encoded protein is CASSELRQLNTEAFF. The chain combines TRBV2 with TRBJ1-1; the D gene is possibly TRBD1 (5 bases). Deletions cut 2 bases from V and 0 bases from J, with 10 bases between. The CDR3 covers 15 residues. CDR1 and CDR2 from the germline V gene are SNHLY and FYNNEI.

The chain links TRBV3-1 (or the pseudogene TRBV3-2) to TRBJ2-7, with a weak D call TRBD2 (6 bases). CDR3 length: 14 amino acids. Trimming stripped 1 base from V and 3 bases from J, with 10 bases between. Germline CDR1 reads LGHDT; CDR2 reads YNNKEL (reference sequence). The CDR3 sequence is CASSQGGGGYEQYF. The CDR3 DNA is TGTGCCAGCAGCCAAGGGGGAGGAGGCTACGAGCAGTACTTC.

The gene calls are TRBV28 and TRBJ2-5; 9 bases fit TRBD1. The CDR3 covers 14 residues. CDR1 and CDR2 from the germline V gene are MDHEN and SYDVKM. V shed 5 bases, J shed 3 bases, and the junction held 4 bases outside the gene matches. The CDR3 DNA is TGTGCCAGCAGTCCCGGGACAGGGAAAGAGACCCAGTACTTC. Amino acids: CASSPGTGKETQYF.

This chain links TRBV19 with TRBJ2-5; 10 bases align to TRBD1. Looked up from germline, CDR1 is LNHDA and CDR2 is SQIVND (reference sequence). There are 19 residues in the CDR3. V was pared by 6 bases and J by 2 bases, with 18 bases of the junction left unmatched. DNA for the CDR3: TGTGCCAGTAGCCCAGGGACAGGGGAATCCAGGGGCACACAAGAGACCCAGTACTTC. Its translation is CASSPGTGESRGTQETQYF. The variable domain in full, completed from reference TRBV19 and TRBJ2-5, reads DGGITQSPKYLFRKEGQNVTLSCEQNLNHDAMYWYRQDPGQGLRLIYYSQIVNDFQKGDIAEGYSVSREKKESFPLTVTSAQKNPTAFYLCASSPGTGESRGTQETQYFGPGTRLLVL.

Written as DNA, the CDR3 is TGTGCCAGCAGCAAACCACAGGGGGACACTGAAGCTTTCTTT. This translates into CASSKPQGDTEAFF. V is TRBV21-1 and J is TRBJ1-1; the table's D call TRBD1 went unverified against the DNA. TRBV21-1 is recorded as a pseudogene. The CDR3 has 14 residues.

The chain combines TRBV7-6 with TRBJ1-2; D gene ambiguous. CDR1 SGHVS and CDR2 FNYEAQ come from the germline V gene. The CDR3 totals 14 residues. Trimming left V 5 bases short and J 4 bases short, with 14 bases between. CDR3 bases: TGTGCCAGCAGCCCCCTGACACCTTCCTATGGCTACACCTTC. Translating it yields CASSPLTPSYGYTF.

A remark on this clone: The junction departs from the called germline gene at one end, perhaps through a read error. The chain couples TRBV11-2 to TRBJ2-5, with D possibly being TRBD2 (5 bases). This CDR3 is 13 amino acids long. Germline assignment: CDR1 SGHAT and CDR2 FQNNGV. The DNA for the CDR3 is TGTGCCAGCAGCTTAGGGAGGAAAGAGGCCCAGTACTTC. Encoded protein: CASSLGRKEAQYF. Supplemented by reference TRBV11-2 and TRBJ2-5, the full variable domain reads EAGVAQSPRYKIIEKRQSVAFWCNPISGHATLYWYQQILGQGPKLLIQFQNNGVVDDSQLPKDRFSAERLKGVDSTLKIQPAKLEDSAVYLCASSLGRKEAQYFGPGTRLLVL.

The V and J genes are TRBV11-2 and TRBJ2-3, with 8 bases that match TRBD1. The trim removed 6 bases at V and 6 bases at J, leaving 11 bases unmatched. Germline V CDR1 and CDR2: SGHAT, FQNNGV. The CDR3 covers 15 residues. The CDR3 is CASSYTGTGRDTQYF. CDR3 nucleotides: TGTGCCAGCAGTTACACCGGGACAGGACGCGATACGCAGTATTTT.

This chain connects TRBV9 to TRBJ2-3; 8 bases fit TRBD2. The CDR3 runs 18 residues. Germline V gives CDR1 SGDLS, CDR2 YYNGEE. Trimming at V came to 0 bases and at J to 4 bases, leaving 13 bases not matched to a gene. The CDR3 DNA sequence: TGTGCCAGCAGCGTAGCTGGGGTAGGCGGGGGGACCGCAGATACGCAGTATTTT. Its translation: CASSVAGVGGGTADTQYF.

J is TRBJ2-1 and V is TRBV6-6; 11 nucleotides align to TRBD2. The CDR3 sequence is 15 residues long. CDR1 is MNHNY, CDR2 SVGAGI, per germline (reference sequence). V was clipped by 7 bases and J by 4 bases; unmatched bases: 6. The DNA for the CDR3 is TGTGCCAGCACCAAGACTAGCGGGGAGTACAATGAGCAGTTCTTC. It yields the protein CASTKTSGEYNEQFF.

This chain connects TRBV6-5 to TRBJ2-2, with 8 positions matching TRBD1. CDR1 and CDR2 (germline): MNHEY, SVGAGI. This CDR3 is 14 amino acids long. V lost 8 bases to trimming and J lost 3 bases; unmatched junction nucleotides: 5. Here the CDR3 DNA reads TGTGCCAGCTCGTACAGGGGGGACACCGGGGAGCTGTTTTTT. Protein product: CASSYRGDTGELFF.

The rearrangement joins TRBV7-8 to TRBJ2-1; 8 nucleotides line up with TRBD2. The CDR3 contains 14 residues. V shed 7 bases and J 6 bases; nucleotides not matched to a gene: 8. Germline loops: CDR1 SGHVS, CDR2 FQNEAQ. The CDR3: CASNIWGTSNEQFF. CDR3 DNA sequence: TGTGCCAGCAATATTTGGGGGACTAGCAATGAGCAGTTCTTC. The full variable domain, completed using reference TRBV7-8 and TRBJ2-1, is GAGVSQSPRYKVAKRGQDVALRCDPISGHVSLFWYQQALGQGPEFLTYFQNEAQLDKSGLPSDRFFAERPEGSVSTLKIQRTQQEDSAVYLCASNIWGTSNEQFFGPGTRLTVL.

In its sample, this clone was seen a few times. V and J are TRBV10-3 and TRBJ2-7; TRBD2 matches at 7 bases. The CDR3 runs 16 residues. Germline V CDR1 and CDR2: ENHRY, SYGVKD. The V gene end was trimmed by 4 bases and the J gene end by 5 bases; junction bases not matched to a gene: 14. The CDR3 loop is CAISGLVSGGTHEQYF. The CDR3 nucleotides read TGTGCCATCAGTGGTTTAGTATCGGGAGGAACCCACGAGCAGTACTTC.

The rearrangement uses TRBV19 and TRBJ2-2, with D perhaps TRBD1 (5 bases). V was clipped by 4 bases and J by 7 bases, with 10 bases between them. The CDR3 covers 13 residues. The germline gives CDR1 LNHDA, CDR2 SQIVND (reference sequence). The CDR3 region is CASSTDMIGELFF. In DNA, the CDR3 is TGTGCCAGTAGTACGGACATGATCGGGGAGCTGTTTTTT.

The chain employs TRBV7-8 and TRBJ1-5; 10 nucleotides line up with TRBD1. The CDR3 is 16 residues long. V lost 2 bases, J lost 6 bases, and 7 bases stayed unmatched. Germline V gene lookup returns CDR1 SGHVS and CDR2 FQNEAQ. For the CDR3, the DNA is TGTGCCAGCAGCTTATCTTGGACAGGGGGTTCTCAGCCCCAGCATTTT. Its protein product is CASSLSWTGGSQPQHF.